This record concerns one T cell receptor (beta chain) sequence. Its antigen is currently unknown. This sample was taken from a study of blood T cells in healthy people across ages. Study-wide context: Template switching recovered approximately one barcoded beta molecule for every two T cells.

Unmatched junction bases numbered 10, after V lost 2 bases and J lost 3 bases. From germline, CDR1 is DFQATT and CDR2 SNEGSKA (reference sequence). The CDR3 extends over 17 amino acids. Combining a sample-barcoded 5' primer with a J-beta primer mix, a second PCR ran for roughly 7 to 12 cycles. Each sample provided no less than 2.5 million CDR3-containing paired-end reads. TCRdb independently ran MiXCR on the 5' RACE reads; one entry per CDR3 protein. The sample records about 1.7 million distinct CDR3 sequences, roughly 30% being singletons. Overall study results and limits: Bulk PBMC profiling left naive and antigen-experienced comparisons inconclusive. Higher diversity and more naive CD4+ cells were features of long-lived donors, compared to aged donors.

The chain joins TRBV20-1 to TRBJ2-7; 13 bases fit TRBD2. The sequencing sample was made of blood. This receptor was obtained from a woman aged 30 to 39 in good health. As DNA, the CDR3 is TGCAGTGCTAGACGGGGACTAGCGGGAACAAATTACTACGAGCAGTACTTC. This codes for CSARRGLAGTNYYEQYF.